This passage covers 3 T cell receptor beta chains from one sample sequenced in a study of T cell responses to AZD1222 COVID-19 vaccine. Sequenced by immunoSEQ multiplex PCR; TCRdb stores in-frame clones only, minus some. This table has about 180,000 clones, about 86% appearing once. The material was peripheral blood, obtained 28 days after the second AZD1222 dose. The receptor set was obtained from an adult who received the AZD1222 COVID-19 vaccine.

The chain couples TRBV24-1 to TRBJ2-1, with D uncertain. Germline CDR1 reads KGHDR; CDR2 reads SFDVKD. V shed 3 bases and J shed 0 bases, with 8 bases lying between them. The CDR3 is made up of 15 amino acids. CDR3 bases: TGTGCCACCAGTGATCGGGCCGACTCCTACAATGAGCAGTTCTTC. This gives the protein CATSDRADSYNEQFF.

This CDR3 reads CASSRAGTGGSDTQYF. The CDR3 DNA follows: TGTGCCAGCAGTAGAGCCGGGACAGGGGGATCAGATACGCAGTATTTT. The gene calls are TRBV6-2 or TRBV6-3 and TRBJ2-3; 11 nucleotides line up with TRBD1. The CDR3 totals 16 residues. Looked up from germline, CDR1 is MNHEY and CDR2 is SVGEGT. V was clipped by 5 bases and J by 4 bases; unmatched bases: 8.

The J gene is TRBJ1-4, the V gene TRBV6-5; 8 bases are a match to TRBD1. CDR1 MNHEY and CDR2 SVGAGI come from the germline V gene. V was clipped by 4 bases and J by 3 bases; unmatched bases: 7. The CDR3 consists of 16 residues. The CDR3 is CASSSAGTGPNEKLFF. DNA for the CDR3: TGTGCCAGCAGTTCCGCCGGGACAGGTCCTAATGAAAAACTGTTTTTT.